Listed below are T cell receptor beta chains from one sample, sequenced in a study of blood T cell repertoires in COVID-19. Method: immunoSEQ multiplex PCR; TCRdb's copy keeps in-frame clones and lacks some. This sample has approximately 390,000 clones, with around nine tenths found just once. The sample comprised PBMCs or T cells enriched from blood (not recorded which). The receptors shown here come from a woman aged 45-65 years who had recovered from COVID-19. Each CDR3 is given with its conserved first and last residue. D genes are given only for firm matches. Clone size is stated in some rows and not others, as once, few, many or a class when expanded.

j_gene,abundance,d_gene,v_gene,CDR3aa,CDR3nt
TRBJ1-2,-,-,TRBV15,CATSREGKDYGYTF,TGTGCCACCAGCCGGGAGGGCAAGGACTATGGCTACACCTTC
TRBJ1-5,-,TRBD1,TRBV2,CASSPGQGIQPQHF,TGTGCCAGCAGTCCTGGACAGGGCATCCAGCCCCAGCATTTT
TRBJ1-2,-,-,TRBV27,CASSRTGVRDGYTF,TGTGCCAGCAGTAGAACCGGGGTAAGGGATGGCTACACCTTC
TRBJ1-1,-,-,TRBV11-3,CASSLASWTEAFF,TGTGCCAGCAGCTTGGCCAGTTGGACTGAAGCTTTCTTT
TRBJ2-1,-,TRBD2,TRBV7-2,CASSSKGASGGAGYNEQFF,TGTGCCAGCAGCTCAAAAGGGGCTAGCGGGGGGGCCGGGTACAATGAGCAGTTCTTC
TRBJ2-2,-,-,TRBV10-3,CAISGTTGELFF,TGTGCCATCAGTGGGACAACCGGGGAGCTGTTTTTT
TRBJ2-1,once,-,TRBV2,CASSESQGSYNEQFF,TGTGCCAGCAGTGAATCGCAGGGCTCCTACAATGAGCAGTTCTTC
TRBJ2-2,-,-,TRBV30,CAWSGRGRELFF,TGTGCCTGGAGTGGCAGGGGCAGGGAGCTGTTTTTT
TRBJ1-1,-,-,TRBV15,CATSRGGTVATEAFF,TGTGCCACCAGCAGAGGCGGGACGGTGGCCACTGAAGCTTTCTTT
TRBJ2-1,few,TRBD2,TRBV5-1,CASSWTSGGASYNEQFF,TGCGCCAGCAGCTGGACTAGCGGGGGGGCCTCCTACAATGAGCAGTTCTTC
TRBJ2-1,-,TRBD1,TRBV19,CASSVPGQGLNEQFF,TGTGCCAGTAGTGTCCCGGGACAGGGATTAAATGAGCAGTTCTTC
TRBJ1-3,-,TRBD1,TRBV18,CASSRDRGSGNTIYF,TGTGCCAGCTCGCGGGACAGGGGCTCTGGAAACACCATATATTTT
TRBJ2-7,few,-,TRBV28,CASSRAGTFYEQYF,TGTGCCAGCAGCCGAGCTGGGACATTCTACGAGCAGTACTTC
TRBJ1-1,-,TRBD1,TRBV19,CASSLRTGSPTEAFF,TGTGCCAGTAGCCTCCGGACAGGGTCTCCCACTGAAGCTTTCTTT
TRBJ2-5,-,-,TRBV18,CASSLIPNSQETQYF,TGTGCCAGCTCCCTCATCCCGAACAGCCAAGAGACCCAGTACTTC
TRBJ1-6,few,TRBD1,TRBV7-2,CASSLRTGGGSPLHF,TGTGCCAGCAGCTTAAGAACAGGGGGCGGCTCACCCCTCCACTTT
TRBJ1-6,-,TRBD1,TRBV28,CASSLGQGSSPLHF,TGTGCCAGCAGTCTTGGACAGGGGAGTTCACCCCTCCACTTT
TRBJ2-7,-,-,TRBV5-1,CASSLDTQSLSYEQYF,TGCGCCAGCAGCTTAGACACCCAATCCCTTTCCTACGAGCAGTACTTC
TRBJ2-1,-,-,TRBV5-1,CASSPTLADEQFF,TGCGCCAGCAGCCCGACCCTAGCCGATGAGCAGTTCTTC
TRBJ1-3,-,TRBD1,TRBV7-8,CASSPTVGTGIMLEINTIYF,TGTGCCAGCAGCCCCACCGTGGGGACAGGGATAATGCTGGAAATAAACACCATATATTTT
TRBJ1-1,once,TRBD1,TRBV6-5,CASTGGTEAFF,TGTGCCAGCACAGGGGGGACTGAAGCTTTCTTT
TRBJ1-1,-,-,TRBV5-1,CASSPPQMNTEAFF,TGCGCCAGCAGCCCCCCCCAAATGAACACTGAAGCTTTCTTT
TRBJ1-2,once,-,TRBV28,CASSLPPTEFYGYTF,TGTGCCAGCAGTTTACCCCCGACAGAATTCTATGGCTACACCTTC
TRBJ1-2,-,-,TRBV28,CASNSDNYGYTF,TGTGCCAGCAACTCCGATAACTATGGCTACACCTTC
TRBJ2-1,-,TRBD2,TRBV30,CACAGGGDLSYNEQFF,TGTGCCTGTGCAGGCGGGGGTGACTTGAGTTACAATGAGCAGTTCTTC
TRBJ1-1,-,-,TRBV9,CASSPTSGLNTEAFF,TGTGCCAGCAGCCCGACGTCAGGGTTGAACACTGAAGCTTTCTTT
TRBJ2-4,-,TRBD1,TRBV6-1,CASSADPNSGTGKSKNIQYF,TGTGCCAGCAGTGCCGATCCTAATTCCGGGACAGGGAAATCCAAAAACATTCAGTACTTC
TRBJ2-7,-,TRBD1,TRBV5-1,CASSDSDRVASYEQYF,TGCGCCAGCTCCGATTCCGACAGGGTTGCCTCCTACGAGCAGTACTTC
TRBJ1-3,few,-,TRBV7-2,CASSLRSAGNTIYF,TGTGCCAGCAGCTTGAGGAGTGCTGGAAACACCATATATTTT
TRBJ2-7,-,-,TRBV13,CASSGRYVSYEQYF,TGTGCCAGCAGCGGGAGGTACGTCTCCTACGAGCAGTACTTC
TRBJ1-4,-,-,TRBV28,CASSLWGVGEKLFF,TGTGCCAGCAGTTTGTGGGGGGTAGGCGAAAAACTGTTTTTT
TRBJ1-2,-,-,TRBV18,CASSPGAPNYGYTF,TGTGCCAGCTCACCAGGAGCACCGAACTATGGCTACACCTTC
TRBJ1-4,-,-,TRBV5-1,CASRPLQAANEKLFF,TGCGCCAGCAGACCCCTACAGGCGGCTAATGAAAAACTGTTTTTT
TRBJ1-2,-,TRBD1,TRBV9,CASSAEPGGLANYGYTF,TGTGCCAGCAGCGCGGAACCAGGGGGTCTCGCTAACTATGGCTACACCTTC
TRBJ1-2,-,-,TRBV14,CASSPYSGTNNYGYTF,TGTGCCAGCAGCCCCTACTCCGGGACAAACAACTATGGCTACACCTTC
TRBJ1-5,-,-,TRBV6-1,CASSEVFVILSNQPQHF,TGTGCCAGCAGTGAAGTATTTGTAATCCTTAGCAATCAGCCCCAGCATTTT
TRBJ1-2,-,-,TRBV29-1,CSVGIGDYGYTF,TGCAGCGTTGGGATAGGAGACTATGGCTACACCTTC
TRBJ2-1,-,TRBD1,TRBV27,CANSFMGQGVSEQFF,TGTGCCAACAGTTTTATGGGACAGGGCGTTTCCGAGCAGTTCTTC
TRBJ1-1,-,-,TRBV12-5,CASGLRGGGIEAFF,TGTGCTAGTGGTTTACGGGGAGGGGGGATTGAAGCTTTCTTT
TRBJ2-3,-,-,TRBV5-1,CASSVGSAPSTDTQYF,TGCGCCAGCAGCGTTGGAAGCGCACCCAGCACAGATACGCAGTATTTT
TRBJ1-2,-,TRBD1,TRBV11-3,CASSLGTGDGYTF,TGTGCCAGCAGCTTAGGGACAGGGGACGGCTACACCTTC
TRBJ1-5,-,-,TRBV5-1,CASSPGQHSNQPQHF,TGCGCCAGCAGCCCCGGACAGCATAGCAATCAGCCCCAGCATTTT
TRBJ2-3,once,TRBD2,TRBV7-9,CASSLRSGLAVSDTQYF,TGTGCCAGCAGCTTAAGGTCGGGTCTAGCGGTGTCAGATACGCAGTATTTT
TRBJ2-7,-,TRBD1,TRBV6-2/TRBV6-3,CASSPPGQGSYEQYF,TGTGCCAGCAGCCCTCCGGGACAGGGGTCCTACGAGCAGTACTTC
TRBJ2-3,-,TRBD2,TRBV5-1,CASSSGTSGKSTDTQYF,TGCGCCAGCAGCTCGGGGACTAGCGGGAAAAGCACAGATACGCAGTATTTT
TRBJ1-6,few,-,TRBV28,CASSPGTINNSPLHF,TGTGCCAGCAGCCCTGGGACAATTAATAATTCACCCCTCCACTTT